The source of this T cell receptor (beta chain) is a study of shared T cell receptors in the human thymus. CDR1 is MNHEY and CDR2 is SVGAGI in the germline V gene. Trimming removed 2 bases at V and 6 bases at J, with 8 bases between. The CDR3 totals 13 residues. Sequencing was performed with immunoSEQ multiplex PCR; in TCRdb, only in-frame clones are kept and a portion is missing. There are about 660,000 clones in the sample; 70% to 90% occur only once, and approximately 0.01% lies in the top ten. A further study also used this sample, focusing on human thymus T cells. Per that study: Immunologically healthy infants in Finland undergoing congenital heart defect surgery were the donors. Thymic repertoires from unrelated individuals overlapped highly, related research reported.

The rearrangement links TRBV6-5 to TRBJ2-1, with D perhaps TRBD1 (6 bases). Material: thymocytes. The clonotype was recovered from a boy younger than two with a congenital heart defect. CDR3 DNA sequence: TGTGCCAGCAGTTACCCGACAGGCAATGAGCAGTTCTTC. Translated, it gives CASSYPTGNEQFF.